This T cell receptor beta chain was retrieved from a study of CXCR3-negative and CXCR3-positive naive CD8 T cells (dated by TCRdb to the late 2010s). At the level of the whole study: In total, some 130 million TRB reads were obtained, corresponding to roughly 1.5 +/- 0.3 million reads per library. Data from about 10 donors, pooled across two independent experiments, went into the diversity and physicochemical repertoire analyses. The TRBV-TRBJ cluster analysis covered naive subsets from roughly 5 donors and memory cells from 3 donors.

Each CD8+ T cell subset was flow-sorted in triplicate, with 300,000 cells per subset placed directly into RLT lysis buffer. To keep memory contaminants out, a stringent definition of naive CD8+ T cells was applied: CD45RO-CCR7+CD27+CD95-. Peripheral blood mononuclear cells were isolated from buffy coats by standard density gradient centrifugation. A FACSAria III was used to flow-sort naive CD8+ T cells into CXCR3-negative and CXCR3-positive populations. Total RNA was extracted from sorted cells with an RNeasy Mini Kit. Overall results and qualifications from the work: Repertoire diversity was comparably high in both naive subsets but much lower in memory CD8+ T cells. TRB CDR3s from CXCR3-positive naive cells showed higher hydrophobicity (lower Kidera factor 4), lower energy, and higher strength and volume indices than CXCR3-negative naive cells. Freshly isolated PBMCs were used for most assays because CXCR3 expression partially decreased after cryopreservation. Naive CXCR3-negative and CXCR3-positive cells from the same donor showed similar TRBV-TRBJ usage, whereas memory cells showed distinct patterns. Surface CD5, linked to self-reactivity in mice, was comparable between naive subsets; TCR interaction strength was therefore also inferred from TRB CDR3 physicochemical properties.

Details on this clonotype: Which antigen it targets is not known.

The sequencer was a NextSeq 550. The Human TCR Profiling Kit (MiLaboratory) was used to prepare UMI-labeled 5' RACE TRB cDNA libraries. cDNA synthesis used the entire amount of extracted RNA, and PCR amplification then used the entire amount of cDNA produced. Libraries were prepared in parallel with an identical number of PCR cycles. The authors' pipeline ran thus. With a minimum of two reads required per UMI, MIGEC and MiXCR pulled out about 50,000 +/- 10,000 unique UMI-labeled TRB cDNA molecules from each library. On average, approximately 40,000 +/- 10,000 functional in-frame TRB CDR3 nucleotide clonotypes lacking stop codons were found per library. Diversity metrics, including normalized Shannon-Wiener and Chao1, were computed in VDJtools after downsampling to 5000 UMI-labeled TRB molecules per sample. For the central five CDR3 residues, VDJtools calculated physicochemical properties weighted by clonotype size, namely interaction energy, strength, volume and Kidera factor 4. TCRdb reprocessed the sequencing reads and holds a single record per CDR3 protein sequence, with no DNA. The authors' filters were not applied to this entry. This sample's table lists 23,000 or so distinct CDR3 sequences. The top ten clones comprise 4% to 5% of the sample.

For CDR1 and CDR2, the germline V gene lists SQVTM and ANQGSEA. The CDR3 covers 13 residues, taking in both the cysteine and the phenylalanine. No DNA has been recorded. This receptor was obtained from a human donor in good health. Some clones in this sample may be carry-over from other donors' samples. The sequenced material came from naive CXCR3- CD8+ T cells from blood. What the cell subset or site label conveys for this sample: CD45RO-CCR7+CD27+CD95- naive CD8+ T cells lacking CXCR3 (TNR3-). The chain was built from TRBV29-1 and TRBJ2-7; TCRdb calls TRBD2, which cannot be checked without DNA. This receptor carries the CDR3 CSARTSHSYEQYF.